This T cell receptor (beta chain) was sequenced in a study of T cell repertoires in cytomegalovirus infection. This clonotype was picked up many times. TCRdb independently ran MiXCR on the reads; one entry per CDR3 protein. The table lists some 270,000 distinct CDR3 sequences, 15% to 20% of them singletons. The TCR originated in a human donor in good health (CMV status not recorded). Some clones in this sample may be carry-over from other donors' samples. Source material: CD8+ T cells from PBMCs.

CDR3 protein: CAISESETIGETQYF. CDR3 DNA: TGTGCCATCAGTGAGTCGGAGACGATAGGGGAGACCCAGTACTTC. V is TRBV10-3 and J is TRBJ2-5, with D unresolved. The CDR3 consists of 15 residues. Germline loops: CDR1 ENHRY, CDR2 SYGVKD. Between the trimmed V and J ends, which lost 0 bases and 5 bases, there was a span of 13 bases.